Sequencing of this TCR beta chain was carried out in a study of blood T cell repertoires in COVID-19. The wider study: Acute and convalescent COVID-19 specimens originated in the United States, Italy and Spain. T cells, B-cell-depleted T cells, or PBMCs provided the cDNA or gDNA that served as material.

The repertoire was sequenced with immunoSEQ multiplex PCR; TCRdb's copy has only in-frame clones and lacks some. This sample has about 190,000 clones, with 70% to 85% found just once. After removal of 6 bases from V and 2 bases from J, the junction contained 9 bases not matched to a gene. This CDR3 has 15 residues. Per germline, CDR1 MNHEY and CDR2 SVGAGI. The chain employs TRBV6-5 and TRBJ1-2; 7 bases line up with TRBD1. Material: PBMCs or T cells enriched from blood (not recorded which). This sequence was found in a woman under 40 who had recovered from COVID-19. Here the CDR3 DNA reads TGTGCCAGCAGGAGACAGGGCTGGGACAACTATGGCTACACCTTC. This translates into CASRRQGWDNYGYTF.